The 21 T cell receptor beta chains below come from one sample, sequenced in a study of blood T cell repertoires in COVID-19. Only in-frame clones appear in the TCRdb table, and some are missing; sequencing was by immunoSEQ multiplex PCR. The sample has about 370,000 clones, about nine tenths seen once; the top ten hold around 0.94%. Sequenced sample: PBMCs or T cells enriched from blood (not recorded which). These receptor sequences come from a middle-aged woman who had been exposed to COVID-19.

This clone has a single count. The gene calls are TRBV10-3 and TRBJ1-5; TRBD1 matches 9 bases. CDR1 and CDR2 from the germline V gene are ENHRY and SYGVKD. The CDR3 sequence is 15 residues long. Germline trimming cut 5 bases from V and 5 bases from J; bases unmatched to any gene: 7. Here the CDR3 DNA reads TGTGCCATCAGTAAGACAGGGGGGCCAGATCAGCCCCAGCATTTT. Protein: CAISKTGGPDQPQHF.

V gene TRBV12-3 or TRBV12-4 combines with J gene TRBJ1-6; D is possibly TRBD1 (6 bases). V shed 3 bases and J shed 8 bases, with 8 bases lying between them. CDR3 length: 13 amino acids. The CDR3 loop is CASSLWTDSPLHF. The CDR3 DNA follows: TGTGCCAGCAGTTTGTGGACAGATTCACCCCTCCACTTT.

The CDR3 DNA reads as TGTGCCAGCAGCCTAGGAGTGGGACAGGGGGGCACCTACGAGCAGTACTTC. It encodes CASSLGVGQGGTYEQYF. The J gene is TRBJ2-7, the V gene TRBV9; the match to TRBD1 covers 11 bases. J lost 2 bases, V lost 4 bases, and 11 bases had no gene match. Germline V gene sequence: CDR1 SGDLS, CDR2 YYNGEE. This CDR3 has 17 amino acids.

V and J are TRBV7-9 and TRBJ1-2, with TRBD1 matching 7 bases. V lost 0 bases to trimming and J lost 3 bases; unmatched junction nucleotides: 4. The CDR3 loop spans 15 amino acids. CDR1 and CDR2 from the germline V gene are SEHNR and FQNEAQ (reference sequence). The CDR3 nucleotides are TGTGCCAGCAGCTTAGCCGACAGGGAGGACTATGGCTACACCTTC. It specifies CASSLADREDYGYTF.

The chain is built from TRBV5-1 and TRBJ2-2; a possible D gene is TRBD2 (5 bases). The germline CDR1 and CDR2 sequences are SGHRS and YFSETQ. The ends were cut back, 1 base at V and 5 bases at J, with 9 bases in the middle. CDR3 length: 14 residues. The CDR3 DNA follows: TGCGCCAGCAGCTTGCTAGCCGGGACCGGGGAGCTGTTTTTT. Translated, it gives CASSLLAGTGELFF.

This clone was seen a single time. The chain has TRBV6-6 and TRBJ1-1, with D tentatively TRBD1 (5 bases). Trimming shortened V by 6 bases and J by 7 bases, and 6 bases separated the two germline ends. Germline V CDR1 and CDR2: MNHNY, SVGAGI (reference sequence). The CDR3 sequence is 10 residues long. CDR3 in DNA: TGTGCCAGCAGGACAGTTGAAGCTTTCTTT. Amino acids: CASRTVEAFF.

This rearrangement joins TRBV2 to TRBJ2-5; D is perhaps TRBD2 (6 bases). V shed 7 bases and J shed 1 base, with 13 bases lying between them. This CDR3 region has 14 residues. From germline, CDR1 is SNHLY and CDR2 FYNNEI. The DNA for the CDR3 is TGTGCCAGCAACCCGGGACTCCTCCAAGAGACCCAGTACTTC. Amino acid sequence: CASNPGLLQETQYF.

The J gene is TRBJ2-1, the V gene TRBV7-2; 12 bases are a match to TRBD2. The CDR3 is made up of 15 amino acids. With V trimmed by 5 bases and J by 8 bases, 7 bases remained unmatched. From germline, CDR1 is SGHTA and CDR2 FQGNSA. The CDR3 DNA follows: TGTGCCAGCAGCACCCGGACTAGCGGGAAGGATGAGCAGTTCTTC. Translating it yields CASSTRTSGKDEQFF.

This rearrangement joins TRBV4-2 to TRBJ2-3; possible D gene TRBD1, 6 bases. The CDR3 spans 16 residues. The V gene's germline CDR1 is LGHNA and CDR2 YNFKEQ. V was cut by 2 bases and J by 3 bases, with 15 bases left in between. CDR3 region: CASSQQIQGLTDTQYF. In DNA form, the CDR3 reads TGTGCCAGCAGCCAACAGATCCAGGGGCTTACAGATACGCAGTATTTT.

This clone was seen a single time. This chain connects TRBV24-1 to TRBJ2-7; TRBD2 might be the D (6 bases). The germline V and J ends were trimmed by 2 bases and 11 bases, with 18 bases remaining between them. The CDR3 covers 14 residues. CDR1 and CDR2 from the germline V gene are KGHDR and SFDVKD. The CDR3, as DNA: TGTGCCACCAGTGATTCATCTCCGACTAGAATAAAGTACTTC. As protein: CATSDSSPTRIKYF.

This chain joins TRBV29-1 and TRBJ1-1, with a weak D call TRBD1 (5 bases). Germline CDR1 is SQVTM and CDR2 is ANQGSEA. The V and J ends lost 5 bases and 1 base respectively, with 17 bases between them. This CDR3 spans 15 amino acids. CDR3 nucleotides: TGCAGCGTTCTAAACCTGGACATCCCGAACACTGAAGCTTTCTTT. It yields the protein CSVLNLDIPNTEAFF. Based on the CDR3 plus reference TRBV29-1 and TRBJ1-1, the full variable domain is SAVISQKPSRDICQRGTSLTIQCQVDSQVTMMFWYRQQPGQSLTLIATANQGSEATYESGFVIDKFPISRPNLTFSTLTVSNMSPEDSSIYLCSVLNLDIPNTEAFFGQGTRLTVV.

V and J are TRBV2 and TRBJ1-2; 8 bases agree with TRBD1. The CDR3 covers 13 residues. Germline V gives CDR1 SNHLY, CDR2 FYNNEI. V lost 6 bases and J lost 7; bases outside the gene matches: 7. CDR3 nucleotides: TGTGCCAGCAGGTCGACAGGGGAGGGTGGCTACACCTTC. It translates to CASRSTGEGGYTF.

The V and J genes are TRBV24-1 and TRBJ2-1, with a weak D call TRBD2 (6 bases). CDR1 and CDR2 from the germline V gene are KGHDR and SFDVKD. The CDR3 length is 14 residues. Deletions cut 3 bases from V and 2 bases from J, with 7 bases between. CDR3 amino acids: CATSDAGPYNEQFF. The CDR3 nucleotides are TGTGCCACCAGTGATGCGGGACCCTACAATGAGCAGTTCTTC.

V gene TRBV19 combines with J gene TRBJ1-1, with TRBD1 identical over 10 bases. The CDR3 is 17 amino acids. Germline V gives CDR1 LNHDA, CDR2 SQIVND (reference sequence). With V trimmed by 7 bases and J by 0 bases, 11 bases remained unmatched. The CDR3 loop is CASTRNRDRGMNTEAFF. For the CDR3, the DNA is TGTGCCAGTACTCGAAATCGGGACAGGGGCATGAACACTGAAGCTTTCTTT.

The chain recombines TRBV7-2 with TRBJ2-2; D not certain. Trimming pared 5 bases from V and 9 bases from J, leaving 13 bases between. Germline V lookup: CDR1 SGHTA, CDR2 FQGNSA. The CDR3 covers 13 residues. CDR3 amino acids: CASSPDWMRELFF. For the CDR3, the DNA is TGTGCCAGCAGCCCAGACTGGATGCGGGAGCTGTTTTTT. The full variable domain, rest sourced from reference TRBV7-2 and TRBJ2-2, is GAGVSQSPSNKVTEKGKDVELRCDPISGHTALYWYRQSLGQGLEFLIYFQGNSAPDKSGLPSDRFSAERTGGSVSTLTIQRTQQEDSAVYLCASSPDWMRELFFGEGSRLTVL.

The J gene is TRBJ1-3, the V gene TRBV18; unclear D gene. This CDR3 region has 12 residues. Germline V gives CDR1 KGHSH, CDR2 LQKENI. With 0 bases removed from V and 6 bases from J, the gap between germline ends came to 3 bases. The CDR3 DNA reads TGTGCCAGCTCACCACCGGCAAACACCATATATTTT. Encoded protein: CASSPPANTIYF.

The V gene is TRBV29-1, the J gene TRBJ2-2; TRBD1 matches 8 bases. Per germline, CDR1 SQVTM and CDR2 ANQGSEA. The CDR3 consists of 14 residues. Trimming took 7 bases from V and 0 from J; bases not matched to a gene: 4. The CDR3, as DNA: TGCAGCGCCCCGGGACAGGCGAACACCGGGGAGCTGTTTTTT. Translation gives CSAPGQANTGELFF.

The rearrangement links TRBV10-1 to TRBJ2-1; D is possibly TRBD2 (6 bases). Looked up from germline, CDR1 is WNHNN and CDR2 is SYGVQD (reference sequence). CDR3 length equals 15 residues. Trimming pared 5 bases from V and 2 bases from J, leaving 13 bases between. This CDR3 is CASSPWDSAYNEQFF. CDR3 DNA sequence: TGCGCCAGCAGTCCTTGGGACTCGGCCTACAATGAGCAGTTCTTC.

Of note for this clone: Other nucleotide sequences from this sample produce the same CDR3. The chain joins TRBV9 to TRBJ2-5, with D maybe TRBD2 (5 bases). Per germline, CDR1 SGDLS and CDR2 YYNGEE. The V and J ends lost 2 bases and 4 bases respectively, with 12 bases between them. This CDR3 spans 14 amino acids. The DNA of the CDR3 is TGTGCCAGCAGCGTTACAAGTGGAGGAGAGACCCAGTACTTC. Its translation is CASSVTSGGETQYF. Filled out from reference TRBV9 and TRBJ2-5, the complete variable domain reads DSGVTQTPKHLITATGQRVTLRCSPRSGDLSVYWYQQSLDQGLQFLIQYYNGEERAKGNILERFSAQQFPDLHSELNLSSLELGDSALYFCASSVTSGGETQYFGPGTRLLVL.

The V gene is TRBV9, the J gene TRBJ2-5, with D uncertain. The CDR3 spans 15 residues. The germline gives CDR1 SGDLS, CDR2 YYNGEE. Between the trimmed V and J ends, which lost 0 bases and 2 bases, there was a span of 11 bases. The CDR3 here is CASSVGIAKQETQYF. Written as DNA, the CDR3 is TGTGCCAGCAGCGTAGGTATAGCTAAACAAGAGACCCAGTACTTC.

The gene calls are TRBV5-1 and TRBJ1-6; possible D gene TRBD1, 6 bases. The germline CDR1 and CDR2 sequences are SGHRS and YFSETQ. The CDR3 covers 14 residues. Trimming left V 4 bases short and J 13 bases short, with 18 bases between. The CDR3 coding sequence is TGCGCCAGCAGCCCGGAGACAGGTGGTAGGCCCCTCCACTTT. This encodes CASSPETGGRPLHF.